These 8 T cell receptor beta chains were sequenced from one sample in a study of cytomegalovirus exposure and HLA in healthy donors (dated by TCRdb to between 2016 and 2019). Preparation of the library involved the immunoSEQ multiplex PCR assay. TCRdb retrieved this table from immuneACCESS and kept in-frame rearrangements only. Not all clones are present; in checked studies, unresolved V genes account for under half, and no reason is known for the remainder. The sample table contains fewer than 250,000 clones; only one count was recorded for about 83% of them. About 2.5% of the sample is taken by the ten largest. The sample comprised PBMCs. The receptors were sampled from a man aged 18 to 29 in good health and CMV-seronegative.

CDR3: CASSPRLGETQYF. CDR3 DNA: TGCGCCAGCAGCCCGAGACTAGGAGAGACCCAGTACTTC. The chain recombines TRBV5-1 with TRBJ2-5; D is possibly TRBD2 (6 bases). Trimming took off 4 bases at V and 4 bases at J, with 11 bases between the two ends. The CDR3 sequence is 13 residues long. Germline V gene lookup returns CDR1 SGHRS and CDR2 YFSETQ.

The genes are TRBV29-1 and TRBJ2-1, with TRBD2 matching over 9 bases. Germline CDR1 and CDR2: SQVTM and ANQGSEA. The J segment lost 8 bases and the V segment lost 6 bases, leaving 8 bases of the junction unmatched. The CDR3 runs 13 residues. The CDR3 DNA sequence: TGCAGCGTATATAGCGGGAGCACCTATGAGCAGTTCTTC. It translates to CSVYSGSTYEQFF.

This clone was detected a few times. This chain uses TRBV4-1 with TRBJ1-2; the D gene is possibly TRBD1 (6 bases). The V gene lost 6 bases and the J gene lost 8 bases, with 19 bases spanning the gap. Germline assignment: CDR1 MGHRA and CDR2 YSYEKL. The CDR3 consists of 14 residues. This CDR3 reads CASRRGREIGGYTF. The CDR3 nucleotides are TGCGCCAGCAGAAGGGGGAGGGAGATCGGCGGCTACACCTTC.

CDR3 in DNA: TGTGCCAGCAGTTACGTCGGGGCTGAAGCTTTCTTT. This translates into CASSYVGAEAFF. The V gene is TRBV6-5, the J gene TRBJ1-1; unclear D gene. The CDR3 consists of 12 residues. V was clipped by 2 bases and J by 6 bases, with 7 bases between them. The germline gives CDR1 MNHEY, CDR2 SVGAGI.

The chain employs TRBV5-1 and TRBJ2-1; D is possibly TRBD1 (6 bases). The ends were cut back, 0 bases at V and 4 bases at J, with 14 bases in the middle. The CDR3 runs 16 residues. CDR1 is SGHRS and CDR2 is YFSETQ in the germline V gene. Here the CDR3 reads CASSLGDKGLYNEQFF. DNA for the CDR3: TGCGCCAGCAGCTTGGGGGACAAGGGGCTTTACAATGAGCAGTTCTTC.

The CDR3 DNA reads TGTGCCACGGGAGGTCTGCGGGATTCTGAGCAGTTCTTC. Translating gives CATGGLRDSEQFF. This rearrangement joins TRBV2 to TRBJ2-1; TRBD2 matches 7 bases. The CDR3 runs to 13 residues. Looked up from germline, CDR1 is SNHLY and CDR2 is FYNNEI. V shed 10 bases and J 9 bases; nucleotides not matched to a gene: 12.

V is TRBV14 and J is TRBJ1-1, with D possibly matching TRBD1 (6 bases). The CDR3 length is 16 residues. Trimming shortened V by 3 bases and J by 6 bases, and 20 bases separated the two germline ends. Germline CDR1 and CDR2: SGHDN and FVKESK. The CDR3, as DNA: TGTGCCAGCAGCCACCTTGGGGGGGCGCGGGGTCCTGAAGCTTTCTTT. Protein: CASSHLGGARGPEAFF.

V and J are TRBV6-7 and TRBJ1-6; D may be TRBD1 (5 bases). TRBV6-7 is assigned to the ORF class and has an uncertain function. The CDR3 consists of 18 residues. The ends were cut back, 0 bases at V and 0 bases at J, with 12 bases in the middle. CDR3 loop: CASSYSKDTSSYNSPLHF. The CDR3 region has the DNA TGTGCCAGCAGTTACTCGAAGGACACGAGCTCCTATAATTCACCCCTCCACTTT.